These T cell receptor beta chains were read from a single sample in a study of blood T cells in healthy people across ages. Each CDR3 protein is one row after TCRdb ran MiXCR on the 5' RACE reads. The data show about 930,000 distinct CDR3 sequences, with 29% seen just once and roughly 10% held by the top ten. The sample also formed part of further work on T cells of mothers and their children.

Sequenced material: blood. The receptors derive from a woman in her forties in good health. CDR3s include the opening cysteine and the closing phenylalanine or tryptophan. D genes are given only for firm matches. The listing skips clone size in some rows; elsewhere it reads once, few, many or a size class.

>TRBD1|TRBV7-2|many|TRBJ2-7
TGTGCCAGCAGCTTCGACAGGGTAAAGGACGAGCAGTACTTC
CASSFDRVKDEQYF
>TRBD1|TRBV10-3|.|TRBJ2-1
TGTGCCATCAGTGGGGACCGACAGGGATCCGAGCAGTTCTTC
CAISGDRQGSEQFF
>.|TRBV28|.|TRBJ1-3
TGTGCCAGCAGTACAGGGTTTTATGGAAACACCATATATTTT
CASSTGFYGNTIYF
>.|TRBV5-4|.|TRBJ1-1
TGTGCCAGCAGCTCCCGGTCCGAAATGAACACTGAAGCTTTCTTT
CASSSRSEMNTEAFF
>TRBD2|TRBV19|many|TRBJ2-3
TGTGCCAGTAGTTCCGACGGGGGGTGGACAGATACGCAGTATTTT
CASSSDGGWTDTQYF
>.|TRBV5-1|.|TRBJ1-2
TGCGCCAGCAGCTCTAGTCAGCTCGGATATGGCTACACCTTC
CASSSSQLGYGYTF
>.|TRBV7-2|.|TRBJ1-1
TGTGCCAGCAGCTTAGCGATCACCAGGTCGGGAGGCACTGAAGCTTTCTTT
CASSLAITRSGGTEAFF
>TRBD1|TRBV20-1|.|TRBJ1-5
TGCAGTGCCTGTACAGGGGGCGCTGGACAGCCCCAGCATTTT
CSACTGGAGQPQHF
>.|TRBV7-6|many|TRBJ2-7
TGTGCCAGCAGCCCTTCTGGGGGCCCCTCGGAGCAGTACTTC
CASSPSGGPSEQYF
>.|TRBV29-1|many|TRBJ2-7
TGCAGCGTTCTTTCAGGGGCGCAAAACGAGCAGTACTTC
CSVLSGAQNEQYF
>TRBD1|TRBV20-1|.|TRBJ1-5
TGCAGTGCTAGAGATCCCTGGACAGGGGACAATCAGCCCCAGCATTTT
CSARDPWTGDNQPQHF
>TRBD2|TRBV7-8|.|TRBJ2-7
TGTGCCAGCAGCGCCCTAGCGGACTCCTACGAGCAGTACTTC
CASSALADSYEQYF
>.|TRBV24-1|.|TRBJ2-3
TGTGCCACCAGTTGGGGGACCACAGATACACAGTATTTT
CATSWGTTDTQYF
>.|TRBV5-1|.|TRBJ1-2
TGCGCCTGCAGCCATACAGCTTCCCTTAACTATGGCTACACCTTC
CACSHTASLNYGYTF
>.|TRBV4-3|many|TRBJ2-7
TGCGCCAGCAGCCAAGAGGTGGGGGCGAGCTCCTACGAGCAGTACTTC
CASSQEVGASSYEQYF
>TRBD1|TRBV6-1|few|TRBJ1-1
TGTGCCAGCATCATGAGACAGGGAAACACTGAAGCTTTCTTT
CASIMRQGNTEAFF
>.|TRBV20-1|.|TRBJ2-7
TGCAGTGCGCCTAGCCTGGATTCCTCCTACGAGCAGTACTTC
CSAPSLDSSYEQYF
>.|TRBV28|.|TRBJ2-7
TGTGCCAGCAGTTTAGCGGCCGGGGCTCGCGAGCAGTACTTC
CASSLAAGAREQYF
>TRBD1|TRBV4-1|once|TRBJ1-2
TGCGCCAGCAGACTACAGGGGGCGTTGGGTGGCTACACCTTC
CASRLQGALGGYTF
>.|TRBV12-3/TRBV12-4|many|TRBJ1-2
TGTGCCAGCAGCCCCGCCGGGACCGACAACTATGGCTACACCTTC
CASSPAGTDNYGYTF
>.|TRBV20-1|.|TRBJ2-3
TGCAGTGCTAGTCCCTCGGTCACTAGCCTAGGCAGAGATACGCAGTATTTT
CSASPSVTSLGRDTQYF